The rows below give T cell receptor beta chains drawn from one sample of a study of blood T cell repertoires in COVID-19. The method was immunoSEQ multiplex PCR; TCRdb's version includes in-frame clones alone and lacks a portion of them. This sample carries some 300,000 clones, around 89% of them seen once, and the ten largest clones take roughly 6%. Material: peripheral blood. All receptors derive from a woman aged 45 to 65 with COVID-19, enrolled during active disease. Each CDR3 is given with its conserved first and last residue.

>TRBV10-3|TRBJ1-5
CAISESLREGQPQHF
>TRBV24-1|TRBJ2-1
CATSPPYLGAGSYNEQFF
>TRBV3-1/TRBV3-2|TRBJ2-1
CASSQARQDEQFF
>TRBV2|TRBJ1-5
CASSAGTGDSVNQPQHF
>TRBV19|TRBJ1-2
CASSRDRVGGYTF
>TRBV29-1|TRBJ2-7
CSVLPTSGSYEQYF
>TRBV7-3|TRBJ2-1
CASSSGQAKQFF
>TRBV7-2|TRBJ2-7
CASSLASDSTYEQYF
>TRBV7-2|TRBJ1-2
CASSLGQYYGYTF
>TRBV6-5|TRBJ1-2
CASSRTEHTNYGYTF
>TRBV6-6|TRBJ2-1
CASIGRYGGIYNEQFF
>TRBV4-1|TRBJ1-4
CASSQVGQGGEKLFF
>TRBV13|TRBJ1-1
CASSQGRWAENTEAFF
>TRBV18|TRBJ2-7
CASSPSGSGEQYF
>TRBV2|TRBJ2-7
CASSEVPGVREQYF
>TRBV6-5|TRBJ2-5
CASSFYSETQYF
>TRBV11-3|TRBJ2-1
CASSLPPTGLPYNEQFF
>TRBV19|TRBJ1-3
CASTNLAMAARLDRSGNTIYF
>TRBV10-1|TRBJ1-1
CASRKTGTGFNTEAFF
>TRBV24-1|TRBJ2-1
CATSGGGNEQFF
>TRBV18|TRBJ1-2
CASSPEQGHGYTF
>TRBV30|TRBJ1-2
CAWSAGGYGYTF
>TRBV3-1/TRBV3-2|TRBJ2-7
CASSQNYGQGFYEQYF
>TRBV7-2|TRBJ1-6
CASSRDGQGGSPLHF
>TRBV6-5|TRBJ2-3
CASSYEYGGTSDTYF
>TRBV7-6|TRBJ2-1
CASSLAVGSFNEQFF
>TRBV6-5|TRBJ1-2
CASSYGGGRHGYTF
>TRBV6-1|TRBJ2-7
CASSEFNEQYF
>TRBV27|TRBJ2-7
CASWRAGGYSYEQYF
>TRBV9|TRBJ2-7
CASSVWSQSYEQYF
>TRBV5-5|TRBJ2-6
CASLAFLSGANVLTF
>TRBV7-9|TRBJ1-1
CASSAVAGNTEAFF
>TRBV30|TRBJ1-3
CAWSEGMGPGNTIYF
>TRBV29-1|TRBJ2-7
CSVYGVRTGNSYEQYF
>TRBV7-3|TRBJ2-3
CASSLKSGSETDTQYF
>TRBV6-1|TRBJ1-1
CASSEARRNTEAFF
>TRBV6-6|TRBJ2-1
CASIQGWKDNEQFF
>TRBV5-8|TRBJ2-5
CASSLRQGGETQYF
>TRBV19|TRBJ2-7
CASSDRGYEQYF
>TRBV29-1|TRBJ1-2
CSVEVNYGYTF
>TRBV5-1|TRBJ1-4
CASSRRGEKLFF
>TRBV6-1|TRBJ2-7
CASSEVASESYEQYF